These T cell receptor beta chains were read from a single sample in a study of T cells in Graves' hyperthyroidism and ophthalmopathy. TCRdb re-called the multiplex PCR reads with MiXCR, one entry per CDR3 protein. The sample yields around 400,000 distinct CDR3 sequences, around a quarter seen once. The sample consisted of blood. The receptors here all came from a man aged 45-65 years with Graves' hyperthyroidism. Both conserved end residues are part of each CDR3. The D gene is left open where the match is weak. Rows give clone size only sometimes, using once, few, many, or a class for an expanded clone.

.	.	TRBV7-9	TRBJ2-4	CASSPAVNIQYF	TGTGCCAGCAGCCCGGCAGTAAACATTCAGTACTTC
.	.	TRBV10-1	TRBJ2-3	CASRGAGGQNTDTQYF	TGCGCCAGCAGGGGGGCAGGGGGGCAGAACACAGATACGCAGTATTTT
.	few	TRBV27	TRBJ2-7	CASSLYNRAGHEQYF	TGTGCCAGCAGTCTATATAACCGGGCGGGGCACGAGCAGTACTTC
TRBD1	few	TRBV18	TRBJ2-3	CASSRTGASQSTDTQYF	TGTGCCAGCTCACGTACAGGGGCCTCCCAGAGCACAGATACGCAGTATTTT
.	.	TRBV20-1	TRBJ2-5	CSAKQERETQYF	TGCAGTGCTAAACAGGAGAGGGAGACCCAGTACTTC
TRBD2	many	TRBV7-2	TRBJ2-1	CASSSGLAGANEQFF	TGTGCCAGCAGTTCGGGACTAGCGGGCGCCAATGAGCAGTTCTTC
.	few	TRBV11-2	TRBJ1-2	CASSFFQRPNNYGYTF	TGTGCCAGCAGCTTTTTTCAGAGACCGAATAACTATGGCTACACCTTC
.	once	TRBV30	TRBJ2-1	CACLGGGVGGEQFF	TGTGCCTGCCTCGGGGGCGGGGTCGGGGGCGAGCAGTTCTTC
TRBD2	few	TRBV7-6	TRBJ2-1	CASSFGTSANSYNEQFF	TGTGCCAGCAGCTTCGGCACTAGCGCCAACTCCTACAATGAGCAGTTCTTC
TRBD2	.	TRBV19	TRBJ2-1	CASSIGGLAGGPNEQFF	TGTGCCAGTAGTATTGGGGGACTAGCGGGAGGGCCCAATGAGCAGTTCTTC
TRBD2	few	TRBV12-3/TRBV12-4	TRBJ2-7	CASSLFAGVEEQYF	TGTGCCAGCAGTTTGTTTGCGGGAGTTGAAGAGCAGTACTTC
TRBD1	few	TRBV20-1	TRBJ2-3	CSASPRTGNWDTQYF	TGCAGTGCTAGCCCGAGGACAGGGAATTGGGATACGCAGTATTTT
.	many	TRBV7-2	TRBJ2-7	CASSPGTLEQYF	TGTGCCAGCAGCCCCGGGACTCTCGAGCAGTACTTC
TRBD1	few	TRBV10-3	TRBJ1-1	CAISAGQGYTEAFF	TGTGCCATCAGCGCTGGACAGGGTTACACTGAAGCTTTCTTT
TRBD1	many	TRBV20-1	TRBJ2-1	CSAILKDRAPYNEQFF	TGCAGTGCCATACTGAAGGACAGGGCACCCTACAATGAGCAGTTCTTC
.	.	TRBV12-3/TRBV12-4	TRBJ2-1	CASSFRNEQFF	TGTGCCAGCAGTTTTCGCAATGAGCAGTTCTTC
TRBD2	few	TRBV11-1	TRBJ2-5	CASSSTPGLAGVETQYF	TGTGCCAGCAGTTCCACCCCGGGTTTAGCGGGAGTAGAGACCCAGTACTTC
TRBD2	.	TRBV12-3/TRBV12-4	TRBJ2-7	CASSLTSGSSYEQCF	TGTGCCAGCAGCCTAACTAGCGGGAGCTCCTACGAGCAGTGCTTC
.	many	TRBV7-2	TRBJ2-3	CASSLVSDWRRTDTQYF	TGTGCCAGCAGCTTAGTGTCTGATTGGCGGAGAACAGATACGCAGTATTTT
.	.	TRBV7-9	TRBJ2-7	CASSIIPDSSREQYF	TGTGCCAGCAGCATCATCCCTGACAGCAGCAGGGAGCAGTACTTC
.	.	TRBV6-5	TRBJ1-2	CASSYSGTLLGNYGYTF	TGTGCCAGCAGTTACTCGGGGACACTCTTGGGGAACTATGGCTACACCTTC
.	.	TRBV12-3/TRBV12-4	TRBJ1-1	CASSFSPGRANTEAFF	TGTGCCAGCAGTTTTTCGCCGGGGAGGGCAAACACTGAAGCTTTCTTT
TRBD1	many	TRBV18	TRBJ1-4	CASSPPGQEKLFF	TGTGCCAGCTCACCACCGGGACAGGAAAAACTGTTTTTT
.	.	TRBV9	TRBJ2-7	CASSVGGESSYEQYF	TGTGCCAGCAGCGTAGGTGGGGAATCCTCCTACGAGCAGTACTTC
.	few	TRBV20-1	TRBJ2-3	CSARVQRTALTDTQYF	TGCAGTGCTAGAGTCCAGCGGACAGCCCTCACAGATACGCAGTATTTT
.	few	TRBV3-1	TRBJ1-2	CASSQDSASYGYTF	TGTGCCAGCAGCCAAGATTCAGCCAGCTATGGCTACACCTTC
TRBD2	many	TRBV27	TRBJ2-7	CASSNQRESTYEQYF	TGTGCCAGCAGTAATCAGCGGGAGAGTACCTACGAGCAGTACTTC
.	.	TRBV24-1	TRBJ2-1	CATTPGHSNYNEQFF	TGTGCCACTACTCCGGGACACAGTAACTACAATGAGCAGTTCTTC
TRBD1	once	TRBV24-1	TRBJ2-5	CATSDPTGGAGETQYF	TGTGCCACCAGTGATCCTACAGGGGGCGCAGGGGAGACCCAGTACTTC
.	.	TRBV29-1	TRBJ1-2	CSTSGSYGYTF	TGCAGCACCTCAGGGTCCTATGGCTACACCTTC
.	.	TRBV19	TRBJ1-4	CASSIGHEKLFF	TGTGCCAGTAGTATAGGTCACGAAAAACTGTTTTTT
.	many	TRBV11-2	TRBJ2-6	CASRHSGANVLTF	TGTGCCAGCAGACATTCTGGGGCCAACGTCCTGACTTTC
.	.	TRBV24-1	TRBJ2-1	CATSDSPTASGDEQFF	TGTGCCACCAGTGATTCTCCAACCGCTAGTGGCGATGAGCAGTTCTTC
.	few	TRBV6-1	TRBJ2-5	CASRDRETQYF	TGTGCCAGCAGGGACAGAGAGACCCAGTACTTC
.	few	TRBV4-1	TRBJ1-5	CASSQDGGYSNQPQHF	TGCGCCAGCAGCCAAGATGGGGGGTATAGCAATCAGCCCCAGCATTTT
.	once	TRBV7-6	TRBJ2-4	CACSPLGFSDKNIQYF	TGTGCCTGCAGCCCTCTCGGGTTTAGTGACAAAAACATTCAGTACTTC
TRBD2	many	TRBV7-9	TRBJ2-1	CASSLARGSGAYNEQFF	TGTGCCAGCAGCTTAGCGCGAGGTAGCGGGGCCTACAATGAGCAGTTCTTC
TRBD2	many	TRBV3-1	TRBJ2-1	CASSQLAGPNEQFF	TGTGCCAGCAGCCAACTAGCGGGACCCAATGAGCAGTTCTTC
.	.	TRBV12-3/TRBV12-4	TRBJ2-7	CASSLVREGGEQYF	TGTGCCAGCAGTTTAGTCAGGGAAGGGGGGGAGCAGTACTTC
.	.	TRBV18	TRBJ1-4	CASSPQGRDEKLFF	TGTGCCAGCTCACCACAGGGGCGTGATGAAAAACTGTTTTTT